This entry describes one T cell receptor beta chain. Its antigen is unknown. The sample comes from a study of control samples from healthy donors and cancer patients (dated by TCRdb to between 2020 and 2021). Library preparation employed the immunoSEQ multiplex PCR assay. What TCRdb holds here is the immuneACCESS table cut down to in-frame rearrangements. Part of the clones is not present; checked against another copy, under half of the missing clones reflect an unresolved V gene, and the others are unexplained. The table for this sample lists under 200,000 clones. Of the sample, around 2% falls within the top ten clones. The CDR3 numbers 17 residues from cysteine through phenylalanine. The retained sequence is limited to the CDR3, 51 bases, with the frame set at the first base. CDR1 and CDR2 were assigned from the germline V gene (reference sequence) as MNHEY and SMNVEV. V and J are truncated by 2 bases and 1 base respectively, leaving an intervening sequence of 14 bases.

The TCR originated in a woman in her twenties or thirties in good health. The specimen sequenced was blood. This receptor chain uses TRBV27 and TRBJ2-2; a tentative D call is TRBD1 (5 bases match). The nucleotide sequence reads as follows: TGTGCCAGCAGTTTAGATCTTCAGGGTCAGAACACCGGGGAGCTGTTTTTT. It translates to CASSLDLQGQNTGELFF.